The T cell receptor beta chain under discussion was sequenced for a study of cytomegalovirus exposure and HLA in healthy donors. Amplification used 60 Vbeta primers and 13 Jbeta primers. Only in-frame clones appear in the TCRdb table, and some are missing; sequencing was by immunoSEQ multiplex PCR. The sample has about 150,000 clones, over 80% seen once. The CDR3 runs to 11 residues. Trimming removed 5 bases at V and 3 bases at J, with 8 bases between. Germline values: CDR1 SQVTM, CDR2 ANQGSEA. The J gene is TRBJ2-7, the V gene TRBV29-1; no reliable D call. The sequence was collected from a male donor in good health and CMV-seropositive. Source material: PBMCs. The DNA of the CDR3 is TGCAGCGTTCTGACATACTACGAGCAGTACTTC. It encodes CSVLTYYEQYF.